The clone carrying this TCR beta chain was counted once. Antigen unknown. The sample is drawn from a study of cytomegalovirus exposure and HLA in healthy donors. Study results and limitations: On later analysis, the bulk of CMV-associated TCR beta chains appeared to be HLA-restricted. Donors were assumed by presence/absence analyses to have roughly uniform sequencing depth.

The germline gives CDR1 SGHTA, CDR2 FQGNSA. Losses at the gene ends were 5 bases for V and 6 bases for J; bases not matched to a gene: 11. The CDR3 runs 15 residues. It was with 60 Vbeta and 13 Jbeta primers that the PCR ran. Repertoires were generated with immunoSEQ multiplex PCR, while TCRdb's copy carries only in-frame clones and drops some. The sample holds about 270,000 clones, around 65% seen once. Sequenced input: PBMCs. The chain combines TRBV7-2 with TRBJ2-3, with TRBD2 matching over 7 bases. The receptor was isolated from a female donor in good health and CMV-seronegative. CDR3 nucleotide sequence: TGTGCCAGCAGCCACGGACGGGGAGGGCCGGATACGCAGTATTTT. It codes for CASSHGRGGPDTQYF.